Listed here are 4 T cell receptor beta chains from one sample, sequenced in a study of Graves' ophthalmopathy and Graves' hyperthyroidism. For repertoire sequencing, the TCR beta CDR3 regions were amplified from RNA transcripts. First-round RT-PCR used HTBI primers; second-round multiplex PCR followed. MiXCR, applied by TCRdb to the multiplex PCR reads, yields one record per CDR3 protein. The table shows over a million distinct CDR3 sequences, with 35% to 40% occurring only once. The specimen was peripheral blood or thyroid tissue (not recorded which). The receptors were gathered from an adult man with Graves' hyperthyroidism.

The gene calls are TRBV20-1 and TRBJ1-6; no definite D call. Germline loops: CDR1 DFQATT, CDR2 SNEGSKA (reference sequence). The CDR3 extends over 13 amino acids. V was shortened by 3 bases and J by 6 bases, with 9 bases between the two germline ends. The CDR3 nucleotides read TGCAGTGCTAGGCACCACTCTAATTCACCCCTCCACTTT. Protein sequence: CSARHHSNSPLHF.

There are a few counts of this clonotype. The chain couples TRBV5-8 to TRBJ1-1, with TRBD1 matching 8 bases. This CDR3 spans 16 amino acids. Germline lookup yields CDR1 SGHTS and CDR2 YDEGEE. V trimming: 1 base; J trimming: 0 bases; junction bases outside the gene matches: 5. This CDR3 is CASSLYLGQVNTEAFF. CDR3 in DNA: TGTGCCAGCAGCTTGTATTTGGGACAGGTGAACACTGAAGCTTTCTTT. The full variable domain, rest sourced from reference TRBV5-8 and TRBJ1-1, is EAGVTQSPTHLIKTRGQQATLRCSPISGHTSVYWYQQALGLGLQFLLWYDEGEERNRGNFPPRFSGRQFPNYSSELNVNALELEDSALYLCASSLYLGQVNTEAFFGQGTRLTVV.

Remarks on this clonotype: A read error may produce the germline difference seen at one junction end. V usage is TRBV10-3 and J usage is TRBJ2-2; 9 positions agree with TRBD1. The CDR3 has 14 residues. Germline CDR1 ENHRY, CDR2 SYGVKD. The CDR3 loop is CASSYGTGTGELFF. CDR3 sequence (DNA): TGTGCCAGCAGTTACGGGACAGGGACCGGGGAGCTGTTTTTT.

In DNA form, the CDR3 reads TGTGCCAGCAGGGCAGGACTACCGGGGGGGACTGAAGCTTTCTTT. It encodes CASRAGLPGGTEAFF. J is TRBJ1-1 and V is TRBV2; the D gene is possibly TRBD1 (5 bases). The CDR3 extends over 15 amino acids. The V end was cut by 6 bases, the J end by 5 bases, with 19 bases between. Per the germline V gene, CDR1 is SNHLY and CDR2 is FYNNEI. Filled out from reference TRBV2 and TRBJ1-1, the complete variable domain reads EPEVTQTPSHQVTQMGQEVILRCVPISNHLYFYWYRQILGQKVEFLVSFYNNEISEKSEIFDDQFSVERPDGSNFTLKIRSTKLEDSAMYFCASRAGLPGGTEAFFGQGTRLTVV.